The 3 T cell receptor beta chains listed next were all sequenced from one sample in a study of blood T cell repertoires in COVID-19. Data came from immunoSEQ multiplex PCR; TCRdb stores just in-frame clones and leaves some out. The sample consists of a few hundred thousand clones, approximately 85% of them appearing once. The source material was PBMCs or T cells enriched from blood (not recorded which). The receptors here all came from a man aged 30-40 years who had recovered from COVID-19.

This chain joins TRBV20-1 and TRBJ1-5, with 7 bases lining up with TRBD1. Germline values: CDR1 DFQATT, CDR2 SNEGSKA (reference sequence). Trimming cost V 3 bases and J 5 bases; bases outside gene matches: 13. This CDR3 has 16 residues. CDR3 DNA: TGCAGTGCTAGTACTGAAATGGGACAGCCGGATCAGCCCCAGCATTTT. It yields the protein CSASTEMGQPDQPQHF.

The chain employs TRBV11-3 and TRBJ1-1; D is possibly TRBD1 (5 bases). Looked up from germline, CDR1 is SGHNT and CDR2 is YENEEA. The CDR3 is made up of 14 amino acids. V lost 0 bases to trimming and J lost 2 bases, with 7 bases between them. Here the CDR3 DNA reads TGTGCCAGCAGCTTAGAGGGGGGAAACACTGAAGCTTTCTTT. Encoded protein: CASSLEGGNTEAFF.

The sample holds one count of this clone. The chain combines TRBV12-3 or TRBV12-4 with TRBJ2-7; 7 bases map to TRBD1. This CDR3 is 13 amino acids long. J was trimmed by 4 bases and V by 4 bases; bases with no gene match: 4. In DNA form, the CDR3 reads TGTGCCAGCAGTTCTACCAGGGGGTACGAGCAGTACTTC. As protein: CASSSTRGYEQYF.